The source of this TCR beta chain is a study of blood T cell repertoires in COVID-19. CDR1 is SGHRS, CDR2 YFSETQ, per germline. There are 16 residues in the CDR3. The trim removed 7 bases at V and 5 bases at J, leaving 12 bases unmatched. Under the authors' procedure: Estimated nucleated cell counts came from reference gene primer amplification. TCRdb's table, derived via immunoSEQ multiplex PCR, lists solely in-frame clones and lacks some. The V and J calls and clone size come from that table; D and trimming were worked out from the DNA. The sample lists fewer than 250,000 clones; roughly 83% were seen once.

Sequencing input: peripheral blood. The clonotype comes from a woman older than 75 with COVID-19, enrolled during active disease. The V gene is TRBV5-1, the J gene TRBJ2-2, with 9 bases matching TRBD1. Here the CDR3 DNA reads TGCGCCAGCGGACACACGCCGGGACAGGGAACCGGGGAGCTGTTTTTT. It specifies CASGHTPGQGTGELFF.